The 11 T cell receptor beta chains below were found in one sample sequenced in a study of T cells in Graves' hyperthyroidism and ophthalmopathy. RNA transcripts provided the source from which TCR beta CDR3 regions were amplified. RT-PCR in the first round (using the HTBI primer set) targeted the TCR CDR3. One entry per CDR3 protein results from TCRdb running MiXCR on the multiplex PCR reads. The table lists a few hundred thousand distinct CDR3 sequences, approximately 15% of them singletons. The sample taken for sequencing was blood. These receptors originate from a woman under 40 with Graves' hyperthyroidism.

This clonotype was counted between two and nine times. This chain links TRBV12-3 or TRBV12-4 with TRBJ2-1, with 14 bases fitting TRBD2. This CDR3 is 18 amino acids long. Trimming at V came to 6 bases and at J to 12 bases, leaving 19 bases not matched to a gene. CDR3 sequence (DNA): TGTGCCAGCAGCCGACAGGGGGGGGGACTAGCGGGAGTATCAGTGCAGTTCTTC. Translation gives CASSRQGGGLAGVSVQFF.

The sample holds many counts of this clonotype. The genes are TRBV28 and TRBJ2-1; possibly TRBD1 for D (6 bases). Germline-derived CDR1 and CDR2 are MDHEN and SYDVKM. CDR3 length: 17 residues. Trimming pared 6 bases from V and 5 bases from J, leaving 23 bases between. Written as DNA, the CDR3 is TGTGCCAGCAGCCCGAGCAGGGGTCGCAACAAAGACAATGAGCAGTTCTTC. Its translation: CASSPSRGRNKDNEQFF.

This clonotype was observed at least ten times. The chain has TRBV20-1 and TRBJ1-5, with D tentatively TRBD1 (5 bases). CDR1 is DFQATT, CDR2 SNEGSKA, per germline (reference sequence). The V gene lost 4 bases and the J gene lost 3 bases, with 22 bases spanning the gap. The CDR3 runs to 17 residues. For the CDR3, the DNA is TGCAGTGCTACCATTGGGGGGGGGACGGGGTACAATCAGCCCCAGCATTTT. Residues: CSATIGGGTGYNQPQHF.

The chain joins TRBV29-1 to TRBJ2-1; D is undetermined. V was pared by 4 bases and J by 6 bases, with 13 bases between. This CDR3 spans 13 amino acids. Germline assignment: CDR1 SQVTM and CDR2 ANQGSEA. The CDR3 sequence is CSVVELPPNEQFF. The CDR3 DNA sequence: TGCAGCGTTGTAGAGCTCCCTCCCAATGAGCAGTTCTTC.

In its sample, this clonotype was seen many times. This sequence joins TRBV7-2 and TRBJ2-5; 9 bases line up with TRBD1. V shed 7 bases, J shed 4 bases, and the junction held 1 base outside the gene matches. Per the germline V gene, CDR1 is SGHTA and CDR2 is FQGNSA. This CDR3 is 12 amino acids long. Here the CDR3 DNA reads TGTGCCAGCAACAGGGGGCTAGAGACCCAGTACTTC. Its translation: CASNRGLETQYF.

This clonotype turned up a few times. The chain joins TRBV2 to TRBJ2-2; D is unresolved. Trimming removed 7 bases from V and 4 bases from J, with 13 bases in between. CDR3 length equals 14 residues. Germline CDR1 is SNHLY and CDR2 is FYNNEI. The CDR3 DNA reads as TGTGCCAGCACCGAGGCGGTGAGCACCGGGGAGCTGTTTTTT. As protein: CASTEAVSTGELFF.

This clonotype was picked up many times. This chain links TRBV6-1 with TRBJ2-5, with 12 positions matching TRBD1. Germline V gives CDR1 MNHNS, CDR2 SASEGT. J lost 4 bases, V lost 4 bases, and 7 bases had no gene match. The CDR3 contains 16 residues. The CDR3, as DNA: TGTGCCAGCAGTGCGACCGGGACAGGGGGCCGAGAGACCCAGTACTTC. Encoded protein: CASSATGTGGRETQYF.

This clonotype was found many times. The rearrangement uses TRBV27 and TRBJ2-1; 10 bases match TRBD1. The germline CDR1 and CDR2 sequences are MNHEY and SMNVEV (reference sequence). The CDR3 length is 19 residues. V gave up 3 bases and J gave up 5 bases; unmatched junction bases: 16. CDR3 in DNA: TGTGCCAGCAGTTTGACCGGGACAGGGGCCCCTCAATCTGACAATGAGCAGTTCTTC. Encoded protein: CASSLTGTGAPQSDNEQFF.

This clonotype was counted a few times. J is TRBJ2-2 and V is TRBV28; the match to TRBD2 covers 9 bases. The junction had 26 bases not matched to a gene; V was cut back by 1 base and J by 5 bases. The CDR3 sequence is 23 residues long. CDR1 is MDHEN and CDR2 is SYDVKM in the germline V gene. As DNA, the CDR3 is TGTGCCAGCAGTTTATATCGCCACACCGGGGGTAGCGGGAGCTCGATGGGGACCGGGGAGCTGTTTTTT. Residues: CASSLYRHTGGSGSSMGTGELFF.

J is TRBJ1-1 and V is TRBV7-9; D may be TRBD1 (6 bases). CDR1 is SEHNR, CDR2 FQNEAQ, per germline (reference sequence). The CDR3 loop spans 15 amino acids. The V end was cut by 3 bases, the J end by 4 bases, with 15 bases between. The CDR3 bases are TGTGCCAGCAGCTTGACAGGAGCTCTGGGCACTGAAGCTTTCTTT. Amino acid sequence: CASSLTGALGTEAFF. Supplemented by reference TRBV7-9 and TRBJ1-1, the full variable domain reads DTGVSQNPRHKITKRGQNVTFRCDPISEHNRLYWYRQTLGQGPEFLTYFQNEAQLEKSRLLSDRFSAERPKGSFSTLEIQRTEQGDSAMYLCASSLTGALGTEAFFGQGTRLTVV.

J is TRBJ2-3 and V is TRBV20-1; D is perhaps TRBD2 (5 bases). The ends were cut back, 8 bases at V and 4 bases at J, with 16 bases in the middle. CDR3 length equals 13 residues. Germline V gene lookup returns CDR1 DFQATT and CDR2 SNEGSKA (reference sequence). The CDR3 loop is CSTAEGAPDTQYF. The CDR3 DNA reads TGCAGTACAGCCGAGGGTGCCCCAGATACGCAGTATTTT.